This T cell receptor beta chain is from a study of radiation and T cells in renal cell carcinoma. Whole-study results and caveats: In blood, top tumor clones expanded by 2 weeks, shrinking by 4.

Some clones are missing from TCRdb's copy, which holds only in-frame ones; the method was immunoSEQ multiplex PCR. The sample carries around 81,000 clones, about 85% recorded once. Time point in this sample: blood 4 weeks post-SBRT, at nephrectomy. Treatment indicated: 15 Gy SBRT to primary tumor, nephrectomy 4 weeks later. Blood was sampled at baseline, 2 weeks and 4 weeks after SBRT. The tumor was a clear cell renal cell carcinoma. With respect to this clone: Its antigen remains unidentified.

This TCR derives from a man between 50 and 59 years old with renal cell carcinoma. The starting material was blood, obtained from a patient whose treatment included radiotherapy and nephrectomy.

In DNA, the CDR3 is TGTGCCAGCAGTCGGACAGTCACTGAAGCTTTCTTT. It translates to CASSRTVTEAFF. V is TRBV6-1 and J is TRBJ1-1, with D possibly matching TRBD1 (6 bases). CDR3 size: 12 residues. Trimming stripped 5 bases from V and 4 bases from J, with 8 bases between. CDR1 and CDR2 from the germline V gene are MNHNS and SASEGT.